This T cell receptor (beta chain) derives from a study of response to subunit inactivated influenza vaccine. General observations from the study: Few additional T cells are recruited per seasonal influenza vaccination, authors suggested.

TCRdb redid the calling of the RT-PCR reads with MiXCR, one entry per CDR3 protein. The sample lists under 950,000 distinct CDR3 sequences; around 21% were seen once. The germline gives CDR1 SGHKS, CDR2 YYEKEE (reference sequence). The CDR3 has 15 residues. Trimming pared 6 bases from V and 0 bases from J, leaving 12 bases between. A word on this clonotype: Its antigen remains unknown.

The receptor's source is a man aged 45-60 years who received an inactivated influenza vaccine. The genes are TRBV5-5 and TRBJ1-4; no clear D. This sample comprised PBMCs from blood, obtained roughly 5 days after vaccination. CDR3 DNA sequence: TGTGCCAGCAACGCAGTCGAAGCAACTAATGAAAAACTGTTTTTT. This gives the protein CASNAVEATNEKLFF.